Listed below are T cell receptor beta chains from one sample, sequenced in a study of cytomegalovirus exposure and HLA in healthy donors. Sequencing used immunoSEQ multiplex PCR; TCRdb keeps in-frame clones, though not all of them. The record lists some 130,000 clones, of which the ten most abundant hold 1.7%. The source material was PBMCs. These receptors originate from a man between 18 and 29 years old in good health and CMV-seronegative. Each CDR3 is given with its conserved first and last residue. A D gene is named only where the DNA matches it firmly.

cdr3_nt cdr3_aa d_call j_call v_call
TGTGCCAGCAGCTTAAAAGTGGGACTAAAGGCAGCCACAGATACGCAGTATTTT CASSLKVGLKAATDTQYF TRBD2 TRBJ2-3 TRBV13
TGTGCCAGCAGCGTGGGACTAGCGGAAGAGACCCAGTACTTC CASSVGLAEETQYF TRBD2 TRBJ2-5 TRBV9
TGTGCCAGCACCGGAGCGGGGCGCACAGATACGCAGTATTTT CASTGAGRTDTQYF TRBD2 TRBJ2-3 TRBV9
TGTGCCAGCAGCGGAATATCCGGTTACAGGGCACATGGCTACACCTTC CASSGISGYRAHGYTF - TRBJ1-2 TRBV9
TGTGCCAGCACCGGACAGGGAGGCGTTTCACCCCTCCACTTT CASTGQGGVSPLHF TRBD1 TRBJ1-6 TRBV5-4
TGTGCCAGCAGCTTAGATGAGGTCCGACCCTCTGGGGCCAACGTCCTGACTTTC CASSLDEVRPSGANVLTF - TRBJ2-6 TRBV11-3
TGCGCCAGCTCCGTCGACAGAAATTCACCCCTCCACTTT CASSVDRNSPLHF - TRBJ1-6 TRBV4-3
TGTGCCAGCAGCTTGGGGGGGGGCAACACCGGGGAGCTGTTTTTT CASSLGGGNTGELFF - TRBJ2-2 TRBV5-4
TGCAGCATAAAGGGACTAGCGGGAGTGGGAGGAGAGACCCAGTACTTC CSIKGLAGVGGETQYF TRBD2 TRBJ2-5 TRBV29-1
TGTGCCAGCAGCCCCTATACCGGGGAGCTGTTTTTT CASSPYTGELFF - TRBJ2-2 TRBV9
TGTGCCAGCAGACGGACAGGGAACACTGAAGCTTTCTTT CASRRTGNTEAFF TRBD1 TRBJ1-1 TRBV6-1
TGTGCCAGCAGTTCCACCCCCCCTACAGGGGCTAGCACAGATACGCAGTATTTT CASSSTPPTGASTDTQYF TRBD1 TRBJ2-3 TRBV28
TGTGCCATGCAAAGTATCGGTTATGGCTACACCTTC CAMQSIGYGYTF - TRBJ1-2 TRBV2
TGTGCCAGCGGTACAGGGCCCTACGAGCAGTACTTC CASGTGPYEQYF - TRBJ2-7 TRBV6-6
TGTGCCTGGAGTGCCCTGGCGGGGAGCAGCCGCTATGGCTACACCTTC CAWSALAGSSRYGYTF - TRBJ1-2 TRBV30
TGTGCCAGCTCCCCCAGACAGGATGAGCAGTTCTTC CASSPRQDEQFF - TRBJ2-1 TRBV18
TGTGCCAGCACCCGAGAGGTTAGTACTTCGAATGAGCAGTTCTTC CASTREVSTSNEQFF - TRBJ2-1 TRBV5-5
TGTGCCAGCAGACGACAGGGGGAGTTGAATCAGCCCCAGCATTTT CASRRQGELNQPQHF TRBD1 TRBJ1-5 TRBV25-1
TGCGCCAGCAGCCAAGATCCCACTAGCGGGAGTGATACGCAGTATTTT CASSQDPTSGSDTQYF TRBD2 TRBJ2-3 TRBV4-3
TGTGCCAGCAGGGGACAGGGGAGCAATCAGCCCCAGCATTTT CASRGQGSNQPQHF TRBD1 TRBJ1-5 TRBV6-5
TGTGCCAGCAGTACCCAAGGGGTCGAGCAGTACTTC CASSTQGVEQYF - TRBJ2-7 TRBV2
TGTGCCAGCAGTTATAGCCGGGACTCCTACGAGCAGTACTTC CASSYSRDSYEQYF - TRBJ2-7 TRBV6-5
TGTGTCACCTCCCGGGGGGAGACCCAGTACTTC CVTSRGETQYF - TRBJ2-5 TRBV27
TGTGCCAGCAGTCCTAAAACTAGCGCAATCTCCTACGAGCAGTACTTC CASSPKTSAISYEQYF TRBD2 TRBJ2-7 TRBV27
TGTGCCAGCAGGACCGACAGGGCCCCATACGAGCAGTACTTC CASRTDRAPYEQYF TRBD1 TRBJ2-7 TRBV6-1
TGTGCCAGCAGCTGGGACAGTTACGAGCAGTACTTC CASSWDSYEQYF TRBD1 TRBJ2-7 TRBV5-4
TGTGCCAGCAGCGTAGGGGCGGGGGATACGCAGTATTTT CASSVGAGDTQYF - TRBJ2-3 TRBV9
TGTGCCAGCGGGGAGGACAGGGGGCAAGGAGGCTACACCTTC CASGEDRGQGGYTF TRBD1 TRBJ1-2 TRBV27
TGTGCCAGCAGGGCGGTGGGAGGCTACGAGCAGTACTTC CASRAVGGYEQYF - TRBJ2-7 TRBV14
TGTGCCAGCAGTTTAACCCGGCTTGGGGGCTCGGGAAACACCATATATTTT CASSLTRLGGSGNTIYF - TRBJ1-3 TRBV28
TGTGCCAGCTGGGAGGTTCGACCCACTGAAGCTTTCTTT CASWEVRPTEAFF - TRBJ1-1 TRBV28
TGTGCCAGCAACCAGGGGGTCAGCTCCTACGAGCAGTACTTC CASNQGVSSYEQYF TRBD1 TRBJ2-7 TRBV9
TGTGCCAGCAGCCCACGGGAACCCCAGGAGCTGTTTTTT CASSPREPQELFF - TRBJ2-2 TRBV7-9
TGTGCCAGCAGTGAAGCAGCCACTAGCGGGAGGAAAAATACGCAGTATTTT CASSEAATSGRKNTQYF TRBD2 TRBJ2-3 TRBV6-1
TGTGCCAGCAGCGTAGCATACAGGGACCCCTATTACGAGCAGTACTTC CASSVAYRDPYYEQYF - TRBJ2-7 TRBV9
TGCGCCAGCGGTGAAATGACAGGGGTAGGAGAGACCCAGTACTTC CASGEMTGVGETQYF TRBD1 TRBJ2-5 TRBV5-1
TGTGCCACCCAGACTAGCGGGGGGGGAGAGACCCAGTACTTC CATQTSGGGETQYF TRBD2 TRBJ2-5 TRBV10-3
TGCGCCAGCAGCTTGTTAGTCCACGAGCAGTACTTC CASSLLVHEQYF - TRBJ2-7 TRBV5-1
TGTGCCAGCACAACAGGGGGCTCCTACAATGAGCAGTTCTTC CASTTGGSYNEQFF TRBD1 TRBJ2-1 TRBV28
TGTGCCTGGAGTGAGACAGGGGCCGAGCAGTACTTC CAWSETGAEQYF TRBD1 TRBJ2-7 TRBV30
TGTGCCAGCAGTTACTCTGGACAGGGCTACGAGCAGTACTTC CASSYSGQGYEQYF TRBD1 TRBJ2-7 TRBV6-6
TGTGCCAGCAGCTTACAGGCCACCTACGAGCAGTACTTC CASSLQATYEQYF - TRBJ2-7 TRBV5-8
TGCGCCAGCAGCCAAGGTGGGGGCACCTACGAGCAGTACTTC CASSQGGGTYEQYF - TRBJ2-7 TRBV4-3
TGTGCCAGCAGAAACGACAGGGTTAATGAAAAACTGTTTTTT CASRNDRVNEKLFF TRBD1 TRBJ1-4 TRBV28
TGTGCCAGCAGTGACCCACAGGGGTGGGCAGATACGCAGTATTTT CASSDPQGWADTQYF TRBD1 TRBJ2-3 TRBV25-1
TGTGCCAGCAAGAGGACAGGGCCCACAGATACGCAGTATTTT CASKRTGPTDTQYF TRBD1 TRBJ2-3 TRBV2
TGTGCCAGCAGACCCGGGACAGGCTATGGCTACACCTTC CASRPGTGYGYTF TRBD1 TRBJ1-2 TRBV6-6
TGTGCCAGCAGCTTTTGGGGCAGGATAAGCGATGAAGCTTTCTTT CASSFWGRISDEAFF - TRBJ1-1 TRBV7-2
TGTGCCAGCAGCAAAGTACACAGGGGAAACTATGGCTACACCTTC CASSKVHRGNYGYTF - TRBJ1-2 TRBV21-1
TGTGCCAGCAGCAGCGGTTCAATCTCCGGGGAGCTGTTTTTT CASSSGSISGELFF - TRBJ2-2 TRBV7-2
TGTGCCAGTAGTATAGATCTGACAGGGGCGAGTGAAGCTTTCTTT CASSIDLTGASEAFF TRBD1 TRBJ1-1 TRBV19
TGTGCCAGCAGCGCCAGGACTAGCGGATACAATGAGCAGTTCTTC CASSARTSGYNEQFF TRBD2 TRBJ2-1 TRBV2
TGCGCCAGCAGCGCATTCGTTGGGACAGGCGACACTGAAGCTTTCTTT CASSAFVGTGDTEAFF TRBD1 TRBJ1-1 TRBV5-1
TGTGCCAGCAGCTGGTTAGCGGGTATGCAAGAGACCCAGTACTTC CASSWLAGMQETQYF TRBD2 TRBJ2-5 TRBV11-3
TGTGCCAGCAGCAGGGGACTAGTTCGAGAGACCCAGTACTTC CASSRGLVRETQYF TRBD2 TRBJ2-5 TRBV5-4
TGTGCCAGCAGCTTGAGGGGGAGCTCCTACAATGAGCAGTTCTTC CASSLRGSSYNEQFF - TRBJ2-1 TRBV5-6
TGTGCCAGCAGCCCTCGACAGAGCAATCAGCCCCAGCATTTT CASSPRQSNQPQHF - TRBJ1-5 TRBV9
TGTGCCAGCAGCTTAAGACAGGAAAACTATGGCTACACCTTC CASSLRQENYGYTF - TRBJ1-2 TRBV7-2
TGTGCCAGCAGTGAAGCGCTTCTAGGCAATAATTCACCCCTCCACTTT CASSEALLGNNSPLHF - TRBJ1-6 TRBV2
TGTGCCAGCAGCTTATCCGGGACTAGCGGGAGCAATGAGCAGTTCTTC CASSLSGTSGSNEQFF TRBD2 TRBJ2-1 TRBV9